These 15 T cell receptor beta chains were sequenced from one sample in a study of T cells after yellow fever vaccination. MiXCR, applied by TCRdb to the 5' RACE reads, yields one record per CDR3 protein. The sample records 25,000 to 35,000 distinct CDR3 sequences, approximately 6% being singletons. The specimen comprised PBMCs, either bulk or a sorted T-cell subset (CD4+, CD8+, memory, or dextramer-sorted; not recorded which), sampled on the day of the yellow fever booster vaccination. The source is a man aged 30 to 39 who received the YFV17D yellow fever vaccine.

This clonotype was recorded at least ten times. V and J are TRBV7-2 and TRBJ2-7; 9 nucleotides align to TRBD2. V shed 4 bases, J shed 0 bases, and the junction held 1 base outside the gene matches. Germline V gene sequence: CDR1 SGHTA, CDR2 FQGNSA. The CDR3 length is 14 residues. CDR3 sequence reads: CASSYSGGSYEQYF. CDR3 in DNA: TGTGCCAGCAGCTATAGCGGGGGCTCCTACGAGCAGTACTTC.

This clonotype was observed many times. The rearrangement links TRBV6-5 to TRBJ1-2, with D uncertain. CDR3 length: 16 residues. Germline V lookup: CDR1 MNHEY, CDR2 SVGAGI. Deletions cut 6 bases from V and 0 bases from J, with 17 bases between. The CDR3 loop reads CASSRVLSTSNYGYTF. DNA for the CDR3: TGTGCCAGCAGCCGAGTACTTAGCACGTCTAACTATGGCTACACCTTC.

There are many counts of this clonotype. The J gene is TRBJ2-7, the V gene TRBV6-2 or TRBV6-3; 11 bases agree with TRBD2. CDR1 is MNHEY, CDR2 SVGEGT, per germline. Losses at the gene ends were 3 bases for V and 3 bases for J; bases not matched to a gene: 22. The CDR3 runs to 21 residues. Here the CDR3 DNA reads TGTGCCAGCAGTTATGGGGTGTTCGGGGAGCTAGCGGGAGGCCCTTACTACGAGCAGTACTTC. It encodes CASSYGVFGELAGGPYYEQYF.

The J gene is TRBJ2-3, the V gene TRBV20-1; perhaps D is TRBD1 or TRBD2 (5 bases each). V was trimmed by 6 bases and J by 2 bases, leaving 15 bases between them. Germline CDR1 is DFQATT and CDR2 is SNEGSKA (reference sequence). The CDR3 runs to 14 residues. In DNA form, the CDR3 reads TGCAGTGCCCGGGACCAATGGGCCACAGATACGCAGTATTTT. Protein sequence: CSARDQWATDTQYF.

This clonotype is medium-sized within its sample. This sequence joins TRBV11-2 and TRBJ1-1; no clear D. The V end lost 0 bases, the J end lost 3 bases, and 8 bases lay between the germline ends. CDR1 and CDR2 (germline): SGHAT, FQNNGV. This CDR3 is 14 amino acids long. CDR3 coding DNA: TGTGCCAGCAGCTTAGATGGATCATACACTGAAGCTTTCTTT. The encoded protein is CASSLDGSYTEAFF. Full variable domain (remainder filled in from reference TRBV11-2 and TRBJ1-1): EAGVAQSPRYKIIEKRQSVAFWCNPISGHATLYWYQQILGQGPKLLIQFQNNGVVDDSQLPKDRFSAERLKGVDSTLKIQPAKLEDSAVYLCASSLDGSYTEAFFGQGTRLTVV.

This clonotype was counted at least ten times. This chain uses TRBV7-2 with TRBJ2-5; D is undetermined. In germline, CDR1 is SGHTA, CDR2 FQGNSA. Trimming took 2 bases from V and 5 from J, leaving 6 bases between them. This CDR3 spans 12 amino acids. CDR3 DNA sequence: TGTGCCAGCAGCTTAAGGGCGGAGACCCAGTACTTC. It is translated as CASSLRAETQYF.

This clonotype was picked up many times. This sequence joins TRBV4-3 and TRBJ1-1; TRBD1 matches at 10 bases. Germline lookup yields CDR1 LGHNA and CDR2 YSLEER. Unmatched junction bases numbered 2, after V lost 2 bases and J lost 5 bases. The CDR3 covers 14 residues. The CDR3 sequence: CASSQRDRGTEAFF. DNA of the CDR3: TGCGCCAGCAGCCAAAGGGACAGGGGTACTGAAGCTTTCTTT.

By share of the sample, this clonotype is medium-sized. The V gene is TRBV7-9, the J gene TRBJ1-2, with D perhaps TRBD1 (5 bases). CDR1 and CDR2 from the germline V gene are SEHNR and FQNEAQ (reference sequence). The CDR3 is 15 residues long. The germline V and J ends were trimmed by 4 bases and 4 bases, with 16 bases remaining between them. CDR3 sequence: CASSSTSGSSYGYTF. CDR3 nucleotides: TGTGCCAGCAGCTCCACCTCAGGGTCGAGCTATGGCTACACCTTC.

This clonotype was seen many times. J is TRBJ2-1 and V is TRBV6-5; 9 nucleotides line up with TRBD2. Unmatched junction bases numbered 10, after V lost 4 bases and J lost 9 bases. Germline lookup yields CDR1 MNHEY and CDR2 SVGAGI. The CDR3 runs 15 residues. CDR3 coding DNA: TGTGCCAGCAGTTCCCTCACTGCGGGAGGGGGTGAGCAGTTCTTC. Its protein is CASSSLTAGGGEQFF.

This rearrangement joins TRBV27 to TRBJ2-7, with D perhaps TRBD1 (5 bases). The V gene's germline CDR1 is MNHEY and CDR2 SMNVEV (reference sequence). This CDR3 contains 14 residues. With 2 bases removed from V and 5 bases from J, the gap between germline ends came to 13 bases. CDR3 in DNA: TGTGCCAGCAGTTTAAGGCAGGGTGTAAACGAGCAGTACTTC. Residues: CASSLRQGVNEQYF.

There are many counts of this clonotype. The CDR3 loop is CASSKTSGRAETQYF. The DNA for the CDR3 is TGTGCCAGCAGTAAGACTAGCGGGAGGGCGGAGACCCAGTACTTC. The V gene is TRBV12-3 or TRBV12-4, the J gene TRBJ2-5; TRBD2 matches 14 bases. The CDR3 runs to 15 residues. The ends lost 5 bases at V and 5 bases at J; junction bases unmatched: 4.

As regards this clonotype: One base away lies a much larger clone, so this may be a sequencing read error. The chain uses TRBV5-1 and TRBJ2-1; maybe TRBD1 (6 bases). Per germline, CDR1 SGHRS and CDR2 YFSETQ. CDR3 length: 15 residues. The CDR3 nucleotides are TGCGCCAGCAGGTCCGGGACATCTCCCTACAATGGGCAGTTCTTC. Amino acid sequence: CASRSGTSPYNGQFF.

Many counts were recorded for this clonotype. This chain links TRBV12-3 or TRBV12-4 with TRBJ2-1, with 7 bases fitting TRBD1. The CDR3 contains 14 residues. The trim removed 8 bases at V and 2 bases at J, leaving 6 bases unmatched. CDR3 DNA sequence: TGTGCCAGCGAAGGGGGCCAGCCCTACAATGAGCAGTTCTTC. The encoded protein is CASEGGQPYNEQFF.

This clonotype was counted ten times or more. The CDR3 loop is CASSFTGTEQYF. CDR3 DNA sequence: TGTGCCAGCAGCTTCACAGGGACAGAGCAGTACTTC. This rearrangement joins TRBV7-9 to TRBJ2-7; maybe TRBD1 (6 bases). The CDR3 covers 12 residues. Germline CDR1 SEHNR, CDR2 FQNEAQ (reference sequence). V dropped 3 bases and J dropped 7 bases, with 10 bases sitting between them. Combining the CDR3 with reference TRBV7-9 and TRBJ2-7 gives the whole variable domain DTGVSQNPRHKITKRGQNVTFRCDPISEHNRLYWYRQTLGQGPEFLTYFQNEAQLEKSRLLSDRFSAERPKGSFSTLEIQRTEQGDSAMYLCASSFTGTEQYFGPGTRLTVT.

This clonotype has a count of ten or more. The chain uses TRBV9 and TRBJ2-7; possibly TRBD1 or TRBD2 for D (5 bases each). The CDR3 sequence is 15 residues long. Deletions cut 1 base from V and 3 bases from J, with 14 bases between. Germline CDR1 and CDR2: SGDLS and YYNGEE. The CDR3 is CASSVSAGRHYEQYF. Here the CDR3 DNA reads TGTGCCAGCAGCGTATCGGCAGGGAGACACTACGAGCAGTACTTC.